The clone carrying this T cell receptor (beta chain) was observed a few times. The antigen is not known. The authors ran a second PCR of roughly 6 to 11 cycles using a sample-barcoded 5' primer and a J-beta primer mix. Each cDNA molecule was tagged by a template-switch adaptor that had 12 random nucleotides. From each sample, at least 2.5 million paired-end reads containing CDR3 were obtained. TCRdb reprocessed the 5' RACE reads via MiXCR and lists one record per CDR3 protein. This table holds roughly 1.6 million distinct CDR3 sequences, roughly 30% found once. The data derive from a study of blood T cells in healthy people across ages. Broader study findings: Diversity estimates drawn from one million T cells were deemed underestimates. The unknown donor CMV status may have confounded expanded clonotype changes.

With V trimmed by 0 bases and J by 4 bases, 8 bases remained unmatched. The CDR3 has 16 residues. The germline V gene encodes CDR1 MNHEY and CDR2 SVGAGI. This clonotype was sampled from a woman aged 30 to 39 in good health. J is TRBJ1-2 and V is TRBV6-5; 7 nucleotides match TRBD1. The sample consisted of blood. The CDR3 reads CASSYSGGGDVYGYTF. The CDR3 nucleotides read TGTGCCAGCAGTTACTCAGGAGGGGGCGACGTCTATGGCTACACCTTC.